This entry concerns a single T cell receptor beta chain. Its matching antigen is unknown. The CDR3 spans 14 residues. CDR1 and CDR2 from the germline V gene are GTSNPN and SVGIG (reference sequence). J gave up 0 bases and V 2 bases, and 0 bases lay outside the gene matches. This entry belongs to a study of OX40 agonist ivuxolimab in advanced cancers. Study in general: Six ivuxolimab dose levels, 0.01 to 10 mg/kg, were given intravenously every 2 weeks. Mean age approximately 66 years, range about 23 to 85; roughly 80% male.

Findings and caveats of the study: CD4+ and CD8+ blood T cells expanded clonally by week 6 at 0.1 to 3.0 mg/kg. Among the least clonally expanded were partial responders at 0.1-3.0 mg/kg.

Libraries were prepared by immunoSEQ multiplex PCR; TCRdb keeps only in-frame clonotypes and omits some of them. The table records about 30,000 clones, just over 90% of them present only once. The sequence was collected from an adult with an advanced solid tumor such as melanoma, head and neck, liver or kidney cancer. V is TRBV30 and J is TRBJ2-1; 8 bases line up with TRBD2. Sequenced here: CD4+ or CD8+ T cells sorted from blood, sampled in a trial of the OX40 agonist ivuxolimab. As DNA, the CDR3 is TGTGCCTGGAGTACTAGCGGCTCCTACAATGAGCAGTTCTTC. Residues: CAWSTSGSYNEQFF.